The present T cell receptor (beta chain) was sequenced within a study of cytomegalovirus exposure and HLA in healthy donors. Regarding the study as a whole: It was approximately 160 TCR beta chains that were listed as cytomegalovirus-associated.

Germline assignment: CDR1 LNHDA and CDR2 SQIVND (reference sequence). The CDR3 is 15 amino acids. V shed 6 bases, J shed 1 base, and the junction held 4 bases outside the gene matches. Sequencing used immunoSEQ multiplex PCR; TCRdb keeps in-frame clones, though not all of them. The data show about 50,000 clones, roughly nine tenths seen once. Turning to this clone: Its antigen is currently unknown.

Sequenced sample: PBMCs. This TCR came from a man between 18 and 29 years old in good health and CMV-seronegative. The chain combines TRBV19 with TRBJ2-4; 9 bases fit TRBD1. DNA of the CDR3: TGTGCCAGTAGACCCGGGACAGGGGCCAAAAACATTCAGTACTTC. It encodes CASRPGTGAKNIQYF.